The present T cell receptor beta chain was sequenced within a study of human T cells and chemical hapten exposure. This sample's time point: pre-sensitization, week 0. The sample's treatment: therapeutic diphenylcyclopropenone sensitization with weekly scalp DPC. This clonotype appeared many times. Using its own MiXCR run on the RACE reads, TCRdb lists one record per CDR3 protein. The table shows some 300,000 distinct CDR3 sequences, with 5% to 6.5% occurring only once. With 6 bases removed from V and 4 bases from J, the gap between germline ends came to 21 bases. Per the germline V gene, CDR1 is SQVTM and CDR2 is ANQGSEA. The CDR3 length is 15 residues.

The sequence was collected from a woman between 18 and 30 years old with alopecia areata. Some clones in this sample may be carry-over from other donors' samples. The specimen comprised whole blood, sampled in connection with sensitization to the hapten diphenylcyclopropenone (DPC). The chain has TRBV29-1 and TRBJ1-2; tentative D call: TRBD1 (5 bases). In DNA form, the CDR3 reads TGCAGCGTGGCCCGGGGGACCCCCTCTGTCTATGGCTACACCTTC. This sequence encodes CSVARGTPSVYGYTF.